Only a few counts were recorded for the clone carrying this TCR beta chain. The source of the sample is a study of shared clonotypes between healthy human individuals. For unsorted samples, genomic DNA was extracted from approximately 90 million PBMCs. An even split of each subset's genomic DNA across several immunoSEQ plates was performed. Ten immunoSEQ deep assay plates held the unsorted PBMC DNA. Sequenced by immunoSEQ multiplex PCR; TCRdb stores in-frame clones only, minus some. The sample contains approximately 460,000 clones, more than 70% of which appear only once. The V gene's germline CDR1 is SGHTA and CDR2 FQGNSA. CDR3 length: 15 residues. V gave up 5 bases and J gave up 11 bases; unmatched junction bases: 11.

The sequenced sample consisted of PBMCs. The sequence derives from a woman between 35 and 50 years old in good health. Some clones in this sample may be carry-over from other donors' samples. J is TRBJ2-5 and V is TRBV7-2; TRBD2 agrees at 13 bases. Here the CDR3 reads CASSSQWTSGRGQYF. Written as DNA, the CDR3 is TGTGCCAGCAGCAGCCAGTGGACTAGCGGGAGAGGGCAGTACTTC.